Reported below is one TCR beta chain. It has no known antigen specificity. Base-call qualities are not available, and no considerably larger clone is one nucleotide away. The approximately 40 donors, aged about 6 to 100 years, were systemically healthy Caucasian individuals from Russia. Each donor gave 8 to 10 milliliters of peripheral blood, drawn into EDTA-treated Vacutainer tubes. Ficoll-Paque density-gradient centrifugation was used to isolate PBMCs, with at least 7 million obtained per sample. Total RNA, at least 5.5 micrograms per sample, was extracted from PBMCs with Trizol reagent. Naive CD45RAhigh/CD27high T cell percentages were measured by flow cytometry on a PBMC aliquot from every donor. The sample is drawn from a study of blood T cells in healthy people across ages (dated by TCRdb to between 2014 and 2017). The study in broad terms: In model experiments, roughly one uniquely barcoded TCR beta cDNA molecule per two T cells was captured by template switching. Age-related changes in TCR beta repertoire diversity were measured in the study by deep sequencing normalized with unique cDNA molecular identifiers. Four age groups were formed from the donors: young (average roughly 15 years), middle-aged (more than 35), aged (about 68) and long-lived (less than 85). Two additional independent replicas of 1 million unique cDNA reads from the same blood draw were analyzed for two donors (one aged 18 to 29 and one aged 80 or older). Beyond this particular receptor, the publication reports: Compared with the aged group, more naive CD4+ T cells, fewer expanded clones and increased TCR diversity were shown by the long-lived group, suggesting age selection. Donor CMV infection status was unknown, potentially confounding age-related changes in expanded clonotypes. Estimates of total diversity from one million sequenced T cells were regarded as lower bounds and underestimates. A strong correlation was found between observed TCR beta diversity and the percentage of naive T cells measured by flow cytometry. Conclusive comparison of naive and antigen-experienced compartments was prevented by the profiling of bulk unsorted PBMCs. Observed TCR beta diversity per million T cells fell roughly linearly with age, and a significant reduction was already apparent by age roughly 40.

The library was prepared using 5' RACE. Sequencing was performed on an Illumina HiSeq 2500. A second PCR of about 6 to 12 cycles was performed with a sample-barcoded 5' primer and a J-beta primer mix. A unique molecular identifier was introduced onto each TCR beta cDNA molecule by a template-switch 5' adaptor carrying 12 random nucleotides. Each sample yielded at least 2.5 million CDR3-containing paired-end reads. First-strand cDNA was synthesized from all RNA with the Mint cDNA synthesis kit, primed by a TRBC-specific oligonucleotide. After uracil-DNA glycosylase treatment, a first 18-cycle PCR used universal primers M1SS and BC2_uni_R on all cDNA. As for how the authors treated the data: For normalization, 1 million high-quality reads, each with a distinct molecular identifier, were randomly selected from each sample. Reads with shared molecular identifiers were discarded instead of being binned into consensus sequences. CDR3 identification, clonotype clustering and error correction used MiTCR with a Q25 quality threshold and the strictest error-elimination algorithm. A nonparametric unseen species model with Euler transformation was used to estimate lower-bound total TCR beta diversity. TCRdb's own reprocessing of the public reads used fastp at Q25 and MiXCR and kept productive beta chains. CDR3 protein duplicates are merged, each entry listing the most common genes and DNA. Clone size and V and J calls follow TCRdb, not the original study. Here the sample has roughly 1,000,000 distinct CDR3 sequences; roughly 24% occur a single time. The biggest ten clones account for approximately 0.7% of the sample.

The data were also submitted as part of a second study, on T cells of mothers and their children. Reported in the second study: Nine systemically healthy Caucasian individuals served as donors, namely three mothers together with their six children. cDNA synthesis consumed the entire amount of extracted RNA, loaded at 1.5 ug RNA in each 15 ul reaction. Sample barcodes and 2-4 random nucleotides were added via the M1S primer in the second PCR. More than 8 million TCR beta CDR3 reads were obtained from each mother, and some 3.3 million reads were obtained from each child. Thymic selection shapes the output of TCR recombination in a similar way in related and unrelated pairs, and inherited differences have a minor effect. Normalized repertoire overlap in related mother-child pairs was always slightly higher than in unrelated mother-child pairs, but the difference was never significant. With a sensitivity of about 100 clones per million clonotypes, no persistent microchimeric T cell clones were detected. Deep NGS was used in the study to compare the TCR beta repertoires of mothers and children and to look for features that separate related mother-child pairs from unrelated individuals. Mothers averaged roughly 36 +/- 4 years of age and children averaged around 11 +/- 4 years. Libraries were sequenced on Illumina HiSeq 2000 with 100+100 nt paired-end reads after adapter ligation with NEBNext reagents. To prevent cross-contamination, the mother and child libraries were prepared one month apart and sequenced in separate runs. Each donor had between about 450,000 and 2,100,000 distinct TCR beta clonotypes identified. Naive TCR beta clonotypes were estimated from low-frequency clonotypes matched to each donor's FACS-determined naive share, without sorting.

The clonotype comes from a girl aged 2 to 10 in good health. The sequencing sample was made of blood.

The CDR3 reads as follows: CASSQDGPRYEQYF. The DNA sequence follows: TGCGCCAGCAGCCAAGATGGACCGAGATACGAGCAGTACTTC. The chain employs TRBV4-3 and TRBJ2-7, with the D gene not clear enough to name. The germline V gene yields LGHNA for CDR1 and YSLEER for CDR2. V gives up 0 bases and J gives up 4 bases, and the segment between their germline ends measures 10 bases. The CDR3 covers 14 residues, taking in both the cysteine and the phenylalanine. The entry retains the CDR3 DNA only, 42 bases that are in frame from base 1.